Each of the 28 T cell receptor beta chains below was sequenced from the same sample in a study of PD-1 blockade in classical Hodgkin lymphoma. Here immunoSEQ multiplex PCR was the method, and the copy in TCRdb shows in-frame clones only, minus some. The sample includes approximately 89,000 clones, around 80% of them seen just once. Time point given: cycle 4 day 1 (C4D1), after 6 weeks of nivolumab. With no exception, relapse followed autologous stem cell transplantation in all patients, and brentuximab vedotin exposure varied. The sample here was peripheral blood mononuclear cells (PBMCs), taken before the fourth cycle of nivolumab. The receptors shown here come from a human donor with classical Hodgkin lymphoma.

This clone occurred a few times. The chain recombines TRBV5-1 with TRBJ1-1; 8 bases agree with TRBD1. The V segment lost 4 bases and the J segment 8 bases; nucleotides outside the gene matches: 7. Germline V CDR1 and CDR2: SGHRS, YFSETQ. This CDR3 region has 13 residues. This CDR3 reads CASSPRTGLEAFF. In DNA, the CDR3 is TGCGCCAGCAGCCCCAGGACAGGGTTGGAAGCTTTCTTT.

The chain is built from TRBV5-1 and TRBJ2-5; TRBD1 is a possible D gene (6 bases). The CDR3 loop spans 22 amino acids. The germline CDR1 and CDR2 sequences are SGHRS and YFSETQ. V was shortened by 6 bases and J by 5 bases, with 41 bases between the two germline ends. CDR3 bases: TGCGCCAGCAACCTACCCCCTGGGCAGGGGACACCGTTCAGCGTCCCTGGGGAGACCCAGTACTTC. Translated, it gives CASNLPPGQGTPFSVPGETQYF.

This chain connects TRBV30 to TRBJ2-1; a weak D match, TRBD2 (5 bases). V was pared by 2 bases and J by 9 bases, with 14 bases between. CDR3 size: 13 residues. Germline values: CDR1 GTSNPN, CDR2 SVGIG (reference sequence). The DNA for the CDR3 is TGTGCCTGGAGTTTCGGACTCTACGGTGAGCAGTTCTTC. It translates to CAWSFGLYGEQFF.

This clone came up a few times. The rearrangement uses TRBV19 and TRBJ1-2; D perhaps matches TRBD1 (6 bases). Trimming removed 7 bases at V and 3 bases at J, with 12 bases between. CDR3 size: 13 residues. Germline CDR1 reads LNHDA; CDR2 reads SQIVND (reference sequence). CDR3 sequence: CASKQGQDYGYTF. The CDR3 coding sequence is TGTGCCAGTAAGCAGGGGCAGGACTATGGCTACACCTTC.

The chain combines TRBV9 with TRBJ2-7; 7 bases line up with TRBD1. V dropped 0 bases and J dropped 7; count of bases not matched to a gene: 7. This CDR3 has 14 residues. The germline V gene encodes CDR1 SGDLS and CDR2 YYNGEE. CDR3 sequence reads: CASSVGMGQREQYF. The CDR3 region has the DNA TGTGCCAGCAGCGTAGGAATGGGACAGCGAGAGCAGTACTTC.

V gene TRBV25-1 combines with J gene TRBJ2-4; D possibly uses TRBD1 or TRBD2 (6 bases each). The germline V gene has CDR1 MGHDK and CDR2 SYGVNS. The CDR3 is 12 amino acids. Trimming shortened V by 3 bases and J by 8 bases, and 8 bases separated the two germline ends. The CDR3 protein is CASSDRGDIQYF. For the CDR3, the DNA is TGTGCCAGCAGTGATAGGGGGGACATTCAGTACTTC.

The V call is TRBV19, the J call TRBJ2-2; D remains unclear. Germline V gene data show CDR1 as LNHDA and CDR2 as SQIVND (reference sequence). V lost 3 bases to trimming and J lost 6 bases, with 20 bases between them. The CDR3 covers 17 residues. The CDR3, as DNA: TGTGCCAGTAGTATTCGAGGCCCAGGAACTGTGTCCGGGGAGCTGTTTTTT. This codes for CASSIRGPGTVSGELFF.

The CDR3 loop is CASPAGNSYNEQFF. Here the CDR3 DNA reads TGTGCCAGCCCCGCGGGGAACTCCTACAATGAGCAGTTCTTC. The J gene is TRBJ2-1, the V gene TRBV2; possible D gene TRBD2, 6 bases. The ends were cut back, 8 bases at V and 0 bases at J, with 11 bases in the middle. The length of the CDR3 is 14 residues. The germline CDR1 and CDR2 sequences are SNHLY and FYNNEI.

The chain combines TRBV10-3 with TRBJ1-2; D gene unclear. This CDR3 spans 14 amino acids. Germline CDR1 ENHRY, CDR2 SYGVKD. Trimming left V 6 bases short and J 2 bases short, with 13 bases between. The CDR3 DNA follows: TGTGCCATCAGCAACACCCTCACCAACTATGGCTACACCTTC. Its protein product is CAISNTLTNYGYTF.

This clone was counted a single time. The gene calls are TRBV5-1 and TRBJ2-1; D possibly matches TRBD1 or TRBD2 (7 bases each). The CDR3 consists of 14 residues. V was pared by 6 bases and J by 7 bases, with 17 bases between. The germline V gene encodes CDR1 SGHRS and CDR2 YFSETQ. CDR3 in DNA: TGCGCCAGCAAGGGGGCGGGAGCGTGGAATGAGCAGTTCTTC. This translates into CASKGAGAWNEQFF.

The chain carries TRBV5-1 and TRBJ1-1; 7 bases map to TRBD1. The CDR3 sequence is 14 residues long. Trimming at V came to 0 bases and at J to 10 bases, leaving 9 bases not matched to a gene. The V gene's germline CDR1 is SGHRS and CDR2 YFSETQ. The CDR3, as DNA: TGCGCCAGCAGCTTGGCTCAGACAGGGTATGGAGCTTTCTTT. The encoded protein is CASSLAQTGYGAFF.

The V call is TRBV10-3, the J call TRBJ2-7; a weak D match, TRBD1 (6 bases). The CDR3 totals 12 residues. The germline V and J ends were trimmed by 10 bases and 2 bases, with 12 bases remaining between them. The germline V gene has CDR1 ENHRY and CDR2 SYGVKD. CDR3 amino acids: CASRGEPYEQYF. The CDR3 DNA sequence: TGTGCCAGCAGGGGAGAACCCTACGAGCAGTACTTC.

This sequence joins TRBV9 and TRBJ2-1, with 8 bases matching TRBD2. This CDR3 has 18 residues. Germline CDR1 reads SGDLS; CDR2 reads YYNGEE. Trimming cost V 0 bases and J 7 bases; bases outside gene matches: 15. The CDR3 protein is CASSVVGLGSGTGNEQFF. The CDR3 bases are TGTGCCAGCAGCGTAGTAGGATTGGGTAGCGGGACGGGGAATGAGCAGTTCTTC.

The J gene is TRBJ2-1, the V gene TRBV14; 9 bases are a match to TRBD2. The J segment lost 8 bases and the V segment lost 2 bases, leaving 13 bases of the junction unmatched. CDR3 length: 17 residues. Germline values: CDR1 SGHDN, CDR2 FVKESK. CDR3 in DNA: TGTGCCAGCAGCCAACATTCCTGGCGGGAGGGCTCCGATGAGCAGTTCTTC. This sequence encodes CASSQHSWREGSDEQFF.

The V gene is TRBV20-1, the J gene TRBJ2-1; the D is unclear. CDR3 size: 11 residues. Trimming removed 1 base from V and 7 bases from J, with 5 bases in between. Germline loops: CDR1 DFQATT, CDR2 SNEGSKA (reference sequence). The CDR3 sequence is CSARVLNEQFF. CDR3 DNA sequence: TGCAGTGCTAGAGTCCTAAATGAGCAGTTCTTC.

In nucleotides, the CDR3 is TGTGCCATCGGGAACTCTGGGGCCAACGTCCTGACTTTC. Protein: CAIGNSGANVLTF. This chain joins TRBV10-3 and TRBJ2-6; D unclear. The germline CDR1 and CDR2 sequences are ENHRY and SYGVKD. The V end was cut by 8 bases, the J end by 0 bases, with 5 bases between. The CDR3 contains 13 residues.

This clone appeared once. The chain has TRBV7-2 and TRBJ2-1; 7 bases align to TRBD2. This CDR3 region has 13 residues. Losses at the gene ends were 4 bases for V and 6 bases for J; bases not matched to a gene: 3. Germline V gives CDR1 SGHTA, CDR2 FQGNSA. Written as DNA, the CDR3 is TGTGCCAGCAGCTCCGGACTAGGCAATGAGCAGTTCTTC. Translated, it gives CASSSGLGNEQFF.

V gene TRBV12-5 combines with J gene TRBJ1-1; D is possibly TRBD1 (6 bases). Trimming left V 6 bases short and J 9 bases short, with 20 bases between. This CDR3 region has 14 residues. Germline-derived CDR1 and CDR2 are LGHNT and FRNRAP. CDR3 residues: CASGRDGGAGKAFF. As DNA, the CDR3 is TGTGCTAGTGGACGGGATGGGGGGGCAGGCAAAGCTTTCTTT. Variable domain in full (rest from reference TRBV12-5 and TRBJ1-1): DARVTQTPRHKVTEMGQEVTMRCQPILGHNTVFWYRQTMMQGLELLAYFRNRAPLDDSGMPKDRFSAEMPDATLATLKIQPSEPRDSAVYFCASGRDGGAGKAFFGQGTRLTVV.

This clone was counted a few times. CDR3 sequence: CAISVALGGGTEAFF. CDR3 DNA: TGTGCCATCAGTGTAGCCTTGGGGGGTGGCACTGAAGCTTTCTTT. V gene TRBV10-3 combines with J gene TRBJ1-1; weak D call: TRBD1 (5 bases). V lost 4 bases and J lost 4, with 16 bases in between. CDR3 size: 15 residues. Germline assignment: CDR1 ENHRY and CDR2 SYGVKD.

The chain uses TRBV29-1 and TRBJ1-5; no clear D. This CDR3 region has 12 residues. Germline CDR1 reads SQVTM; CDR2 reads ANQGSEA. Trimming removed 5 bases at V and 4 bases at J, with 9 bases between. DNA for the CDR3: TGCAGCGTTAGGGCAGATAATCAGCCCCAGCATTTT. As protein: CSVRADNQPQHF.

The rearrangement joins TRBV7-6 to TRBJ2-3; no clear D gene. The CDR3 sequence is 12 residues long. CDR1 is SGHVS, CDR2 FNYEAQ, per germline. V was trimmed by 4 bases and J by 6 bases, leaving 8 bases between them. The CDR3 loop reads CASSYPRDTQYF. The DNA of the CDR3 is TGTGCCAGCAGCTACCCCAGGGATACGCAGTATTTT.

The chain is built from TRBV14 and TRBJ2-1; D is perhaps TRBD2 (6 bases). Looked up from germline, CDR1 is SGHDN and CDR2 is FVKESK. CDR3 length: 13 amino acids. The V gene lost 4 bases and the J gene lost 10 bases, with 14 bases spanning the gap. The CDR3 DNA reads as TGTGCCAGCAGCCTACCCACTAGCCGAGAGCAGTTCTTC. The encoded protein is CASSLPTSREQFF.

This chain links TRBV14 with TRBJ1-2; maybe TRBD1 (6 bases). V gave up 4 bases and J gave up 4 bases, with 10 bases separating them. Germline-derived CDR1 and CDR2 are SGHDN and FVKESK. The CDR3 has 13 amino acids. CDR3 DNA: TGTGCCAGCAGCCTCGTACAGGGCTATGGCTACACCTTC. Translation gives CASSLVQGYGYTF. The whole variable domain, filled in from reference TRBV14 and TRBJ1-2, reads EAGVTQFPSHSVIEKGQTVTLRCDPISGHDNLYWYRRVMGKEIKFLLHFVKESKQDESGMPNNRFLAERTGGTYSTLKVQPAELEDSGVYFCASSLVQGYGYTFGSGTRLTVV.

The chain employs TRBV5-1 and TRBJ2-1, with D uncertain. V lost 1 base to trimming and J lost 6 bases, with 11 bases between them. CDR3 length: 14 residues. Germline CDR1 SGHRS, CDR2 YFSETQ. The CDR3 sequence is CASSLIQLLNEQFF. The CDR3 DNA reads TGCGCCAGCAGCTTGATCCAGCTGCTCAATGAGCAGTTCTTC.

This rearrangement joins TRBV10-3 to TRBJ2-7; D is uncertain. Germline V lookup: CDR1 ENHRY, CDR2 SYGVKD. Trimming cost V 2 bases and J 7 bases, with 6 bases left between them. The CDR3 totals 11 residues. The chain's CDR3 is CAISEMTEQYF. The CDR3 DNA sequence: TGTGCCATCAGTGAGATGACAGAGCAGTACTTC.

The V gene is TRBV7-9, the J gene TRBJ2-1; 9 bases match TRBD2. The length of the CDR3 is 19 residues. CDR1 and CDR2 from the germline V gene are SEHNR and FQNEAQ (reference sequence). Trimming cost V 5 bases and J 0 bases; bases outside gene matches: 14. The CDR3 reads CASSPGVASGTSSYNEQFF. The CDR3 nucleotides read TGTGCCAGCAGCCCAGGGGTGGCTAGCGGGACGAGCTCCTACAATGAGCAGTTCTTC.

This chain's CDR3 is CASSLALQRFTDTQYF. The DNA for the CDR3 is TGCGCCAGCAGCTTGGCCTTGCAGCGCTTCACAGATACGCAGTATTTT. V usage is TRBV5-1 and J usage is TRBJ2-3; D gene unclear. CDR3 length: 16 residues. The germline V gene encodes CDR1 SGHRS and CDR2 YFSETQ. Trimming removed 0 bases at V and 2 bases at J, with 13 bases between.

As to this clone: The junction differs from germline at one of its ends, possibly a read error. The CDR3 protein is CASRTRGTTNEKLFF. DNA of the CDR3: TGTGCCAGCCGAACAAGGGGGACAACGAATGAAAAACTGTTTTTT. The V call is TRBV7-8, the J call TRBJ1-4; a weak D match, TRBD1 (6 bases). The germline gives CDR1 SGHVS, CDR2 FQNEAQ. The CDR3 loop spans 15 amino acids.